These 9 T cell receptor beta chains were sequenced from one sample in a study of T cell therapy after organ transplantation. These TCRs' antigens remain unknown. Libraries were prepared by immunoSEQ multiplex PCR; TCRdb keeps only in-frame clonotypes and omits some of them. The sample has fewer than 1,500 clones, roughly 70% seen once. This specimen was CD8+ T cells from blood, taken before autologous CMV-specific T cell therapy. Receptor source: a human patient who had received a solid organ transplant and had CMV disease.

By sample fraction, this clone is large (0.1 to 1%). This chain connects TRBV5-4 to TRBJ1-2; possible D gene TRBD1, 6 bases. CDR1 and CDR2 (germline): SGHNT, YYREEE (reference sequence). This CDR3 spans 14 amino acids. Trimming stripped 3 bases from V and 6 bases from J, with 15 bases between. CDR3 sequence: CASSWGIPGDGYTF. DNA of the CDR3: TGTGCCAGCAGCTGGGGGATTCCAGGGGATGGCTACACCTTC. Filled out from reference TRBV5-4 and TRBJ1-2, the complete variable domain reads ETGVTQSPTHLIKTRGQQVTLRCSSQSGHNTVSWYQQALGQGPQFIFQYYREEENGRGNFPPRFSGLQFPNYSSELNVNALELDDSALYLCASSWGIPGDGYTFGSGTRLTVV.

This chain links TRBV29-1 with TRBJ2-7; no clear D. Germline V CDR1 and CDR2: SQVTM, ANQGSEA. This CDR3 contains 13 residues. The germline V and J ends were trimmed by 2 bases and 6 bases, with 14 bases remaining between them. The CDR3 DNA reads TGCAGCGTTGAAAACCCGCCCCAGTTCGAGCAGTACTTC. The encoded protein is CSVENPPQFEQYF.

On this clone: The junction and the germline gene differ at one end; a read error may be behind it. The sample holds other DNA sequences that translate to the same CDR3. V and J are TRBV5-4 and TRBJ1-2, with a weak D call TRBD1 (5 bases). In germline, CDR1 is SGHNT, CDR2 YYREEE (reference sequence). There are 13 residues in the CDR3. The CDR3 DNA sequence: TGTGCCAGCATGGGCGGTACAGGCTATGGCTACACCTTT. Amino acid sequence: CASMGGTGYGYTF.

The V call is TRBV4-3, the J call TRBJ2-4; D is ambiguous. Germline CDR1 and CDR2: LGHNA and YSLEER. V was trimmed by 4 bases and J by 0 bases, leaving 7 bases between them. CDR3 length: 14 residues. The chain's CDR3 is CASSLDLAKNIQYF. The CDR3 bases are TGCGCCAGCAGCCTCGACCTAGCCAAAAACATTCAGTACTTC.

By frequency in the sample, this clone is large (0.1 to 1%). The V call is TRBV29-1, the J call TRBJ1-2, with TRBD1 matching over 11 bases. The CDR3 is made up of 14 amino acids. Trimming took 6 bases from V and 4 from J; bases not matched to a gene: 7. The germline CDR1 and CDR2 sequences are SQVTM and ANQGSEA. The CDR3 is CSVDRGRDGYGYTF. The CDR3 DNA follows: TGCAGCGTGGACAGGGGGCGAGATGGCTATGGCTACACCTTC.

As regards this clone: Other DNA sequences in this specimen translate into the identical CDR3. V and J are TRBV29-1 and TRBJ2-1; D is undetermined. This CDR3 has 15 residues. The germline CDR1 and CDR2 sequences are SQVTM and ANQGSEA. V was clipped by 1 base and J by 0 bases, with 10 bases between them. CDR3 loop: CSVEVWESSYNEQFF. In DNA form, the CDR3 reads TGCAGCGTTGAAGTGTGGGAAAGCTCCTACAATGAGCAGTTCTTC.

This clone was detected only a few times. The J gene is TRBJ2-6, the V gene TRBV4-1; no reliable D call. Germline loops: CDR1 MGHRA, CDR2 YSYEKL. The CDR3 totals 14 residues. V lost 1 base and J 4 bases, leaving 5 bases between the germline ends. CDR3 sequence: CASSQVQGANVLTF. The CDR3 bases are TGCGCCAGCAGCCAAGTACAGGGGGCCAACGTCCTGACTTTC.

The chain is built from TRBV7-2 and TRBJ1-2; D gene unclear. The germline gives CDR1 SGHTA, CDR2 FQGNSA. The CDR3 runs 12 residues. Trimming cost V 4 bases and J 7 bases, with 10 bases left between them. The CDR3 reads CASSSSTPGYTF. CDR3 DNA: TGTGCCAGCAGCTCATCGACACCTGGCTACACCTTC.

This clone occurred a few times. This chain uses TRBV7-9 with TRBJ2-7; D call uncertain. The germline V gene encodes CDR1 SEHNR and CDR2 FQNEAQ (reference sequence). Trimming left V 1 base short and J 4 bases short, with 8 bases between. CDR3 size: 13 residues. CDR3 nucleotide sequence: TGTGCCAGCAGCTTAGACCTAGATTACGAGCAGTACTTC. Its protein product is CASSLDLDYEQYF.